Listed here are 5 T cell receptor beta chains from one sample, sequenced in a study of blood T cell repertoires in COVID-19. The table came from immunoSEQ multiplex PCR; TCRdb's copy has only in-frame clones and leaves some out. The table records about 6,000 clones, more than 75% of them present only once. The material sequenced was peripheral blood. All receptors come from a human donor in a cohort sampled during active COVID-19.

This clone is a singleton in its sample. The chain has TRBV10-1 and TRBJ2-2, with TRBD2 as a possible D gene (5 bases). Germline V CDR1 and CDR2: WNHNN, SYGVQD (reference sequence). This CDR3 region has 14 residues. Trimming removed 6 bases at V and 7 bases at J, with 15 bases between. CDR3 residues: CASSYLKGSGELFF. DNA for the CDR3: TGCGCCAGCAGCTACCTGAAAGGGAGCGGGGAGCTGTTTTTT.

The chain employs TRBV4-1 and TRBJ2-1, with D uncertain. Trimming left V 0 bases short and J 0 bases short, with 9 bases between. The CDR3 sequence is 16 residues long. Germline V lookup: CDR1 MGHRA, CDR2 YSYEKL. The CDR3 reads CASSQEWASSYNEQFF. CDR3 in DNA: TGCGCCAGCAGCCAAGAGTGGGCCAGCTCCTACAATGAGCAGTTCTTC.

The gene calls are TRBV11-2 and TRBJ2-1; maybe TRBD1 (5 bases). The CDR3 contains 14 residues. V was pared by 1 base and J by 6 bases, with 10 bases between. Germline V gene data show CDR1 as SGHAT and CDR2 as FQNNGV. CDR3 DNA: TGTGCCAGCAGCTTAGTGAGGACATTCAATGAGCAGTTCTTC. Residues: CASSLVRTFNEQFF.

The V call is TRBV5-1, the J call TRBJ2-7; 8 bases are shared with TRBD1. V lost 4 bases, J lost 2 bases, and 11 bases stayed unmatched. The CDR3 extends over 16 amino acids. Germline CDR1 SGHRS, CDR2 YFSETQ. DNA of the CDR3: TGCGCCAGCAGCGTAAAACCGGGACAGGCTCCCTACGAGCAGTACTTC. This encodes CASSVKPGQAPYEQYF.

This chain connects TRBV24-1 to TRBJ2-3; a possible D gene is TRBD2 (6 bases). CDR1 is KGHDR, CDR2 SFDVKD, per germline. This CDR3 contains 15 residues. V gave up 5 bases and J gave up 2 bases, with 13 bases separating them. The CDR3 sequence: CATSVGTGVTDTQYF. The CDR3 coding sequence is TGTGCCACCAGTGTAGGTACGGGAGTCACAGATACGCAGTATTTT.